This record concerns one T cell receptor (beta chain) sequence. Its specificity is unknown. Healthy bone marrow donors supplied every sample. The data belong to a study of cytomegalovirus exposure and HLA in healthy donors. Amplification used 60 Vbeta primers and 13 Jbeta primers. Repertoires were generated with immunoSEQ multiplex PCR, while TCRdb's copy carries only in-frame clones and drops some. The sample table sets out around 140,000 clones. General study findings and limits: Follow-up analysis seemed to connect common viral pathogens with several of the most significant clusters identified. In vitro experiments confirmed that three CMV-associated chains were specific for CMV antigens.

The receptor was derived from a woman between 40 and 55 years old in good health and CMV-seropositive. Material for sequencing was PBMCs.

The CDR3 is CASSSRWREAVDEQFF. The CDR3 region has the DNA TGTGCCAGCAGCTCCCGGTGGCGGGAGGCCGTGGATGAGCAGTTCTTC. The chain links TRBV11-3 to TRBJ2-1; 8 bases agree with TRBD2. The CDR3 is 16 residues long. V shed 4 bases, J shed 8 bases, and the junction held 13 bases outside the gene matches. Germline values: CDR1 SGHNT, CDR2 YENEEA.